Reported below is one TCR beta chain. Its antigen is currently not known. No base qualities exist here, and no much larger clone lies one base off it. Enrolling through a virtual design, the prospective study's participants ranged in age from about 18 to 89 years and lived across some 22 United States geographic areas. To assign participants to cohorts, the prospective study relied on clinical history that participants themselves reported in a screening survey and a study questionnaire. A participant counted as exposed if, within 2 weeks of entering the study, that participant had been in contact with someone who had a PCR-confirmed or clinician-diagnosed COVID-19 case. Each participant in the prospective study had whole blood, serum and a nasopharyngeal or oropharyngeal swab collected by mobile phlebotomists. Over an approximately 2-month period, participants in the prospective study had the option of providing additional blood draws and questionnaires. Before DNA extraction, prospective study blood samples were shipped either frozen or at room temperature.

These data come from a study of blood T cell repertoires in COVID-19 (dated by TCRdb to about 2020). About the investigation overall: Samples covering the acute and convalescent phases of COVID-19 were provided by collaborators in the United States, Italy and Spain. Deeply sampled blood TCRbeta repertoires from subjects exposed to, actively infected with, or recovered from COVID-19 were included in the dataset. The material from the prospective study consisted of cDNA or gDNA derived from T cells, B-cell-depleted T cells, or PBMCs. Samples came from the ongoing ImmuneRACE study (first 160 participants) plus 1,254 subjects from 6 global collaborators. A de-identified subject ID, COVID-19 status, age in years and sex were almost always included in the sample metadata. The repertoires were released in a freely available public database intended as a resource for research on the immune response to SARS-CoV-2. Where available, HLA class I and class II types were obtained from metadata supplied by the sample provider rather than from assay-based typing.

The immunoSEQ Assay, a bias-controlled multiplex PCR, was used to amplify TCRbeta CDR3 regions from genomic DNA. As for the original processing: Nucleated cell counts per sample were estimated from amplification of reference gene primers within the assay. To quantify the absolute abundance of each unique TCRbeta CDR3 rearrangement, sequence reads were collapsed and filtered. For each sample, productive Simpson clonality was calculated as the square root of Simpson's diversity index over productive rearrangements. In its TCRdb copy, this immuneACCESS table keeps in-frame sequences only and misses some clones. Where compared with another copy, unresolved V genes explain less than half of these, and the others have no known cause. V and J calls and clone size are those listed in that table; D and trimming were worked out from the DNA. This sample lists some 320,000 clones; 85% to 95% were detected once. Almost 4% of the sample lies in the top ten.

The CDR1 and CDR2 encoded by the germline V gene (reference sequence) are LNHDA and SQIVND. V is pruned by 4 bases and J by 5 bases, leaving 9 bases of the junction without a gene match. Measured from the cysteine to the phenylalanine, the CDR3 is 16 residues long. Of the read, only the CDR3 DNA is kept; its 48 bases are in frame from base 1. Study-level results and caveats: Clinical and demographic metadata were provided uncurated, with the amount varying by source and participant.

The sequenced sample consisted of PBMCs or T cells enriched from blood (not recorded which). This clonotype was sampled from a young woman who had been exposed to COVID-19. In this chain, TRBV19 is recombined with TRBJ1-2, and 11 junction bases match TRBD1. The nucleotides are TGTGCCAGTAGTAGCCGCGGGGACAGGGGGAATTATGGCTACACCTTC. This is translated as CASSSRGDRGNYGYTF.